The source of this TCR beta chain is a study of lymphopenia after photon versus proton radiotherapy (dated 2019 in TCRdb). At the level of the whole study: The study compared the immunological effects of photon versus proton radiation therapy in patients with gastrointestinal tumors who developed high-grade lymphopenia. The roughly 18 patients in the cohort had gastrointestinal tumors, were treated with either photon or proton therapy, and subsequently developed lymphopenia. The study aimed to characterize how the two radiation modalities differ in their impact on the immune system. What the study reported, not specific to this receptor: The survival association was assessed only in patients who died, and better survival with proton therapy was presented by the authors as a possibility rather than a demonstrated result. Once the lymphocyte count had reached its nadir, the repertoires of photon-treated patients showed oligoclonal expansion, particularly of CD8+ Temra cells, and this expansion drove the decline in diversity. Proton-treated patients stayed relatively stable during treatment, while photon-treated patients lost naive T cells and TCR diversity and gained effector/memory populations. Across the cohort, an inverse correlation was found between a larger post-nadir drop in TCR diversity and overall survival time among patients who died.

The library was generated by the immunoSEQ multiplex PCR assay. T cell repertoires were profiled by deep sequencing of rearranged TCR beta loci, alongside multiparametric flow cytometry. Held by TCRdb, this immuneACCESS table contains in-frame sequences only and omits some clones. Under half of the omission traces to an unresolved V gene where checked; the cause of the rest is unknown. Within this sample are approximately 30,000 clones, with over 75% of them counted one time only. Of the sample, around a third is held by the ten largest clones. The CDR3 sequence holds 15 residues, the cysteine and phenylalanine included. Just the 45-base CDR3 DNA is kept, in frame starting at base 1. V loses 6 bases of germline sequence and J loses 1 base, and the interval between the two ends is 18 bases. From a lookup of the germline V gene, CDR1 and CDR2 are SQVTM and ANQGSEA. As concerns this clone: This clone's antigen is unknown. The input lacks base qualities; no much larger clone sits a single base away.

The clonotype was recovered from a man aged 50 to 59 with gastric cancer. The chain links TRBV29-1 with TRBJ1-2; the best D guess is TRBD1, with 5 bases matching. Sequencing was performed on peripheral blood, taken from a patient treated with photon-based radiotherapy. The CDR3 corresponds to CSVEKGWGSNYGYTF. Here is the DNA: TGCAGCGTCGAAAAGGGCTGGGGCAGTAACTATGGCTACACCTTC.